This note documents a single T cell receptor (beta chain) sequence. Repertoires were generated with immunoSEQ multiplex PCR, while TCRdb's copy carries only in-frame clones and drops some. The table has some 80,000 clones, roughly 90% seen once. The data stem from a study of T cell changes during pregnancy in multiple sclerosis. This receptor was taken from a female donor in good health, enrolled as a control in a pregnancy study. The sample in question was peripheral blood, obtained in the first trimester of pregnancy.

The CDR3 loop reads CASSLARRGAYNEQFF. The CDR3 region has the DNA TGTGCCAGCAGCTTGGCCCGCAGGGGCGCGTACAATGAGCAGTTCTTC. This chain connects TRBV5-6 to TRBJ2-1; a possible D gene is TRBD1 (6 bases). Germline V gene lookup returns CDR1 SGHDT and CDR2 YYEEEE. Trimming left V 0 bases short and J 4 bases short, with 14 bases between. The CDR3 is 16 residues long. The whole variable domain, filled in from reference TRBV5-6 and TRBJ2-1, reads DAGVTQSPTHLIKTRGQQVTLRCSPKSGHDTVSWYQQALGQGPQFIFQYYEEEERQRGNFPDRFSGHQFPNYSSELNVNALLLGDSALYLCASSLARRGAYNEQFFGPGTRLTVL.